These T cell receptor beta chains were read from a single sample in a study of low-dose radiotherapy and immunotherapy resistance in tumors. TCRdb passed the reads through MiXCR, listing each CDR3 protein once. The sample records around 64,000 distinct CDR3 sequences, around 27% being singletons. The material sequenced was PBMCs, taken before treatment. These receptors were obtained from a male donor with rectosigmoid adenocarcinoma. Each CDR3 is given with its conserved first and last residue. Fields, in order: clone size, J gene, V gene, D gene, CDR3 DNA, CDR3 protein. The D gene is left open where the match is weak. Size is omitted from some rows. Given values are once, few, many or a class for expanded clones.

many | TRBJ2-7 | TRBV5-5 | TRBD1 | TGTGCCAGCAGCCCATGGGGACAGAACACCTACGAGCAGTACTTC | CASSPWGQNTYEQYF
many | TRBJ1-5 | TRBV6-2/TRBV6-3 | - | TGTGCCAGCAAAAAGTTGACACATAGCAATCAGCCCCAGCATTTT | CASKKLTHSNQPQHF
- | TRBJ2-1 | TRBV30 | - | TGTGCCTGGAGTGGGAGCAGTAAATCCTACAATGAGCAGTTCTTC | CAWSGSSKSYNEQFF
- | TRBJ2-3 | TRBV13 | TRBD1 | TGTGCCAGCAGCTTACGACAGGGGGCAGGCACAGATACGCAGTATTTT | CASSLRQGAGTDTQYF
many | TRBJ2-4 | TRBV12-3/TRBV12-4 | - | TGTGCCAGCAGCCGTGGACCTTCCAAAAACATTCAGTACTTC | CASSRGPSKNIQYF
medium-sized | TRBJ2-1 | TRBV2 | TRBD1 | TGTGCCACCCAGGGGGACACCTCCTACAATGAGCAGTTCTTC | CATQGDTSYNEQFF
many | TRBJ2-2 | TRBV24-1 | - | TGTGCCACCAGTGACCCCAACTCCGCGGGCCCCCCGAGGACCGGGGAGCTGTTTTTT | CATSDPNSAGPPRTGELFF
- | TRBJ2-3 | TRBV12-3/TRBV12-4 | TRBD2 | TGTGCCAGCATCAGCGGGAGTCCATCAGATACGCAGTATTTT | CASISGSPSDTQYF
many | TRBJ1-4 | TRBV7-9 | TRBD1 | TGTGCCAGCAGCTCTACAGGGGGCGCGGAAGAAAAACTGTTTTTT | CASSSTGGAEEKLFF
many | TRBJ2-7 | TRBV20-1 | TRBD1 | TGCAGTGCTAGAGTGCTACCGGGACAGGGGCCACTGACTCCTACCTACGAGCAGTACTTC | CSARVLPGQGPLTPTYEQYF
- | TRBJ1-1 | TRBV7-2 | - | TGTGCCAGCAGCTACCGGGGGGCGGATGAAGCTTTCTTT | CASSYRGADEAFF